The clone carrying this T cell receptor beta chain was seen just once. This sample is part of a study of blood T cell repertoires in COVID-19. On the study more broadly: Both acute and convalescent COVID-19 samples were obtained from the United States, Italy and Spain. T cells, B-cell-depleted T cells, or PBMCs provided the cDNA or gDNA that served as material.

The CDR3 covers 17 residues. Trimming took 3 bases from V and 4 from J, leaving 21 bases between them. Germline values: CDR1 SGHAT, CDR2 FQNNGV. Original analysis: Researchers report that nucleated cell counts were estimated from reference gene primer amplification. This table comes from immunoSEQ multiplex PCR, and its TCRdb copy is limited to in-frame clones, with some not included. V and J calls and clone size are as listed in that table; D and trimming were resolved from the DNA. The repertoire holds approximately 150,000 clones, with about 80% as singletons. This receptor was identified in a woman between 65 and 79 years old with acute or convalescent COVID-19. The sequencing input was peripheral blood. J is TRBJ2-5 and V is TRBV11-2, with a tentative D call TRBD2 (7 bases). The DNA of the CDR3 is TGTGCCAGCAGCTTTTCCTTCCATGGGGGGGCATTAGAGACCCAGTACTTC. Translating gives CASSFSFHGGALETQYF.